This T cell receptor beta chain was sequenced for a study of cytomegalovirus exposure and HLA in healthy donors. The study's findings and limits: There were some V segments, including TRBV6-2 and TRBV6-3, excluded as indistinguishable. Analysis was performed later, and it showed HLA-associated TCR beta chains to be more clonally expanded than equally common others.

Concerning this clone: What it binds is not known.

PCR used 60 Vbeta primers and 13 Jbeta primers. Profiling relied on immunoSEQ multiplex PCR, and the TCRdb table lists in-frame clones only, not all of them. This table has 80,000 or so clones, over 70% appearing once. The CDR3 is 16 residues long. Germline CDR1 SGHRS, CDR2 YFSETQ. V gave up 3 bases and J gave up 6 bases; unmatched junction bases: 6. The source material was PBMCs. The J gene is TRBJ2-3, the V gene TRBV5-1; 14 nucleotides line up with TRBD2. This TCR was recovered from a woman aged 35 to 49 in good health and CMV-seronegative. The CDR3 coding sequence is TGCGCCAGCAGCTCTGGGGGACTAGCGGGAGTCGATACGCAGTATTTT. Its translation: CASSSGGLAGVDTQYF.